This is a list of T cell receptor beta chains from one sample in a study of blood T cell repertoires in COVID-19. TCRdb's table, derived via immunoSEQ multiplex PCR, lists solely in-frame clones and lacks some. The profile shows fewer than 90,000 clones, about 85% of them singletons. The sample comprised peripheral blood. The receptors stem from a male donor with acute or convalescent COVID-19. Each CDR3 is given with its conserved first and last residue. D genes are given only for firm matches. The size of a clone is reported for some rows only, either as once, few or many, or as a class for expanded clones.

v_call: TRBV5-5
j_call: TRBJ2-5
clone_size: once
d_call: TRBD2
cdr3_nt: TGTGCCAGCAGCTATGGACTAGCGGGGGGACAAGAGACCCAGTACTTC
cdr3_aa: CASSYGLAGGQETQYF

v_call: TRBV6-5
j_call: TRBJ2-2
clone_size: NA
d_call: TRBD2
cdr3_nt: TGTGCCTCCACTAGCGGGGAGGCGAACACCGGGGAGCTGTTTTTT
cdr3_aa: CASTSGEANTGELFF

v_call: TRBV2
j_call: TRBJ2-5
clone_size: NA
d_call: NA
cdr3_nt: TGTGCCAGCAGTGCGGCAGGGGGGCAAGAGACCCAGTACTTC
cdr3_aa: CASSAAGGQETQYF

v_call: TRBV3-1/TRBV3-2
j_call: TRBJ2-4
clone_size: NA
d_call: NA
cdr3_nt: TGTGCCAGCAGCCAAGATAGGGGTTGGGGAAACATTCAGTACTTC
cdr3_aa: CASSQDRGWGNIQYF

v_call: TRBV28
j_call: TRBJ1-6
clone_size: few
d_call: NA
cdr3_nt: TGTGCCAGCAGCCTTGGGGCCAGGGCCTATAATTCACCCCTCCACTTT
cdr3_aa: CASSLGARAYNSPLHF

v_call: TRBV6-5
j_call: TRBJ1-1
clone_size: NA
d_call: TRBD1
cdr3_nt: TGTGCCAGCAGTCTCCGGACAGGGCCTGAAGCTTTCTTT
cdr3_aa: CASSLRTGPEAFF

v_call: TRBV6-2/TRBV6-3
j_call: TRBJ1-1
clone_size: NA
d_call: NA
cdr3_nt: TGTGCCAGCAGCAAGGAGGTTGGTGAAGCTTTCTTT
cdr3_aa: CASSKEVGEAFF

v_call: TRBV29-1
j_call: TRBJ2-7
clone_size: NA
d_call: NA
cdr3_nt: TGCAGCGTGCGGCCAGGGCAGGCGGCCTACGAGCAGTACTTC
cdr3_aa: CSVRPGQAAYEQYF

v_call: TRBV20-1
j_call: TRBJ1-1
clone_size: NA
d_call: NA
cdr3_nt: TGCAGTGCGCAGACAGGATCTGAAGCTTTCTTT
cdr3_aa: CSAQTGSEAFF

v_call: TRBV6-1
j_call: TRBJ2-5
clone_size: NA
d_call: TRBD2
cdr3_nt: TGTGCCAGCGGGACTAGCGGCGGAGAGACCCAGTACTTC
cdr3_aa: CASGTSGGETQYF

v_call: TRBV30
j_call: TRBJ2-7
clone_size: NA
d_call: TRBD1
cdr3_nt: TGTGCCTGGAGTGTACGCCGGACAGGGGGCAACGAGCAGTACTTC
cdr3_aa: CAWSVRRTGGNEQYF

v_call: TRBV11-2
j_call: TRBJ2-5
clone_size: NA
d_call: TRBD2
cdr3_nt: TGTGCCAGCAGCCTCGGACTAGCGGGGGCCCAAGAGACCCAGTACTTC
cdr3_aa: CASSLGLAGAQETQYF

v_call: TRBV3-1/TRBV3-2
j_call: TRBJ1-4
clone_size: NA
d_call: NA
cdr3_nt: TGTGCCAGCAGCCAAGATTGGCAGACGGGTGAAAAACTGTTTTTT
cdr3_aa: CASSQDWQTGEKLFF